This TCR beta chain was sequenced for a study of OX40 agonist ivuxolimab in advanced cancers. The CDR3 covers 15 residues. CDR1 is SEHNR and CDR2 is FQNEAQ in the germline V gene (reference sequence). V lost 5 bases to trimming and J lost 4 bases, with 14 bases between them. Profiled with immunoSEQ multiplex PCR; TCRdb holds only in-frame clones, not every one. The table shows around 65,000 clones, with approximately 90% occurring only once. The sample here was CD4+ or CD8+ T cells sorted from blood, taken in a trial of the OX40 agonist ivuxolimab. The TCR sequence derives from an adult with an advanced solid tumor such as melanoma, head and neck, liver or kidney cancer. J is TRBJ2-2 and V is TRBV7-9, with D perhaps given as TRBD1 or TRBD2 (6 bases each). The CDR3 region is CASSPLGGITGELFF. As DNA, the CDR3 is TGTGCCAGCAGCCCACTGGGGGGCATCACCGGGGAGCTGTTTTTT. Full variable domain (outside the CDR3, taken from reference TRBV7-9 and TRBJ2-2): DTGVSQNPRHKITKRGQNVTFRCDPISEHNRLYWYRQTLGQGPEFLTYFQNEAQLEKSRLLSDRFSAERPKGSFSTLEIQRTEQGDSAMYLCASSPLGGITGELFFGEGSRLTVL.